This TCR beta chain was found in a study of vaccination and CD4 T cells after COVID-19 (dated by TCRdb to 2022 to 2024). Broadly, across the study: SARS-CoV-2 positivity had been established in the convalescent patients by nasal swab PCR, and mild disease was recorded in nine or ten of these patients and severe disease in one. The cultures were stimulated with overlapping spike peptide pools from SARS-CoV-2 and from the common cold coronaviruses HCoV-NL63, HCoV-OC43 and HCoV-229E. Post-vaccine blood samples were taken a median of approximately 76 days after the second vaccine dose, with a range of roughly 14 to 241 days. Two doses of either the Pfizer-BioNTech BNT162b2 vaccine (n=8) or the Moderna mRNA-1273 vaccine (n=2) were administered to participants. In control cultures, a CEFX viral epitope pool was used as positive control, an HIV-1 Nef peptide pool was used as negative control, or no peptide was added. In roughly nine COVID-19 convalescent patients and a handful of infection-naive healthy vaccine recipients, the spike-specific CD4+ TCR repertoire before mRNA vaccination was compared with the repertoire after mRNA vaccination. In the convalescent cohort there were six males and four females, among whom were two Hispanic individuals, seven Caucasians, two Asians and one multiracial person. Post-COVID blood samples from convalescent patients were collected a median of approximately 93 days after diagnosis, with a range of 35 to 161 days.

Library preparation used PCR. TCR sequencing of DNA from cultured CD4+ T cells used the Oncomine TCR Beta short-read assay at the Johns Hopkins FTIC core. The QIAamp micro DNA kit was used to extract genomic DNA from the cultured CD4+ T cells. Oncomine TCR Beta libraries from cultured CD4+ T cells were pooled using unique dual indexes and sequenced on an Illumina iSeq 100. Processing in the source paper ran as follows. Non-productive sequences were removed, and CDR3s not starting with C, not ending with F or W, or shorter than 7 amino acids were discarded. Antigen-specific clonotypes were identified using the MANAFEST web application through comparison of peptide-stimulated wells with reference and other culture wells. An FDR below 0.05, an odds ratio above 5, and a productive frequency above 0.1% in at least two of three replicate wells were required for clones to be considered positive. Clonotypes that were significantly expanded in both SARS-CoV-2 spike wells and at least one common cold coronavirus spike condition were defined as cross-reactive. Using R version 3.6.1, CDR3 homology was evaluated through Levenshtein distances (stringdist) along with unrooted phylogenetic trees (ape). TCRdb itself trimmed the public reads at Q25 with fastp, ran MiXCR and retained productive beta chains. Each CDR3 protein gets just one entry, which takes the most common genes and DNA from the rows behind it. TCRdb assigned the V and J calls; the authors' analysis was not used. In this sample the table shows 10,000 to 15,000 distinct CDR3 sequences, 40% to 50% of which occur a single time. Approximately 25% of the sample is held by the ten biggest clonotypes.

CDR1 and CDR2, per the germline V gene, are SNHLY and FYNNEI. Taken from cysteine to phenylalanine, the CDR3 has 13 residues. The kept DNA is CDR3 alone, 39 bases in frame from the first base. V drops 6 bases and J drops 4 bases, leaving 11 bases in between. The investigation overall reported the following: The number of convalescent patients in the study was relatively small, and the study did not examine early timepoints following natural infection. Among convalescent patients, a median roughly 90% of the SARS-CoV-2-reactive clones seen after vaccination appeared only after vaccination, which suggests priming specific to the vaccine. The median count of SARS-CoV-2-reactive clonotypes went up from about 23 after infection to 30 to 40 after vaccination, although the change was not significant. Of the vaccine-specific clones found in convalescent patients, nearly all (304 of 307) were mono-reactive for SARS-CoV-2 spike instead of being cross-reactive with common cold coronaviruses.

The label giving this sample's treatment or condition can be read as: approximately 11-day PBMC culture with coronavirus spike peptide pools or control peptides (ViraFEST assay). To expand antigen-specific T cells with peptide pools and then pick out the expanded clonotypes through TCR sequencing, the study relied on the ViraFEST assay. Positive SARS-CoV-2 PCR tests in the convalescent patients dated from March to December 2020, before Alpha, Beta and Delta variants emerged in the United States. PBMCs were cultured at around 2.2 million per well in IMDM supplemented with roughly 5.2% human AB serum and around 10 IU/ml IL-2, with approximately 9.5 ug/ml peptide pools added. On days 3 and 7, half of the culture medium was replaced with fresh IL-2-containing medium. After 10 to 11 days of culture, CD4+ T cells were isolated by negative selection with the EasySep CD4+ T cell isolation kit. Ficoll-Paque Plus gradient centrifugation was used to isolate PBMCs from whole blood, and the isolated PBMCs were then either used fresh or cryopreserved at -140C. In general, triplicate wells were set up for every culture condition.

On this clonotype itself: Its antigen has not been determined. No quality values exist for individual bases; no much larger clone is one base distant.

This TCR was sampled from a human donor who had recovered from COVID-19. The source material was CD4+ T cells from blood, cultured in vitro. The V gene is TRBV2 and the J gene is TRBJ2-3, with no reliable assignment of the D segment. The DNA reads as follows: TGTGCCAGCAGGGCCCTAAAGGCAGATACGCAGTATTTT. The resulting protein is CASRALKADTQYF.